These T cell receptor beta chains were read from a single sample in a study of CD8 T cells in ankylosing spondylitis. Each CDR3 protein is one row after TCRdb ran MiXCR on the 5' RACE reads. The table includes around 180,000 distinct CDR3 sequences, under 15% detected once. The sequencing input was blood, either unsorted or a sorted T cell fraction (not recorded which). The receptors stem from a female donor with ankylosing spondylitis or in good health (not recorded which). The CDR3 runs from the conserved cysteine through the conserved F or W. Fields, in order: V gene, D gene, J gene, clone size, CDR3 DNA, CDR3 protein. A D gene is named only where the DNA matches it firmly. Size is stated for part of the rows, as once, few or many counts, or as a class when the clone is expanded.

>TRBV12-3/TRBV12-4|TRBD2|TRBJ2-5|NA
TGTGCCAGCAGCACACTAGCGGCACAAGAGACCCAGTACTTC
CASSTLAAQETQYF
>TRBV2|NA|TRBJ1-5|many
TGTGCCAGCAGTGCCCACTCTAACAGGGCTCAGCCCCAGCATTTT
CASSAHSNRAQPQHF
>TRBV29-1|NA|TRBJ2-5|many
TGCAGCGTTAGGCGAGTACAAGAGACCCAGTACTTC
CSVRRVQETQYF
>TRBV12-3/TRBV12-4|NA|TRBJ1-1|many
TGTGCCAGCACCTTTGGAGAGAGCACTGAAGCTTTCTTT
CASTFGESTEAFF
>TRBV5-1|TRBD1|TRBJ1-1|NA
TGCGCCAGCAGCTTTGGACAGGGGGCGCCGGACACTGAAGCTTTCTTT
CASSFGQGAPDTEAFF
>TRBV7-2|NA|TRBJ1-2|NA
TGTGCCAGCAGTTTCCAATTGGACGACTTGGGCTATGGCTACACCTTC
CASSFQLDDLGYGYTF
>TRBV29-1|NA|TRBJ1-2|many
TGCAGTTCAGGGGACGCTGGCTACACCTTC
CSSGDAGYTF
>TRBV29-1|NA|TRBJ2-3|many
TGCAGCCACGACAACGGTTTTTCTTCGGGAGATACGCAGTATTTT
CSHDNGFSSGDTQYF
>TRBV9|NA|TRBJ2-7|few
TGTGCCAGCAGCGTAACTCTTCGGAGCCCCGAGCAGTACTTC
CASSVTLRSPEQYF
>TRBV9|NA|TRBJ2-2|many
TGTGCCAGCAACCCCTTTAGCGGCACCGGGGAGCTGTTTTTT
CASNPFSGTGELFF
>TRBV29-1|NA|TRBJ2-7|many
TGCAGCGTTGAAACCATTTACTCCTACGAGCAGTACTTC
CSVETIYSYEQYF
>TRBV28|TRBD1|TRBJ2-2|few
TGTGCCAGCAGTTCCCCGGGACAGGCGAGCACCGGGGAGCTGTTTTTT
CASSSPGQASTGELFF
>TRBV4-1|NA|TRBJ2-2|many
TGCGCCAGCAGGGCGGTGGTGAACACCGGGGAGCTGTTTTTT
CASRAVVNTGELFF
>TRBV12-3/TRBV12-4|TRBD2|TRBJ2-5|many
TGTGCCAGCAGTTTAGCCAGCGGGAGTCAGGGGGAGACCCAGTACTTC
CASSLASGSQGETQYF
>TRBV4-2|TRBD1|TRBJ2-7|few
TGTGCCAGCAGCCCAGGGGGGACAGGTGCGATTGAGCAGTACTTC
CASSPGGTGAIEQYF
>TRBV5-1|NA|TRBJ1-1|many
TGCGCCAGCAGCTTGGCCAGAGGGGGGGGCGCGGAGATGAACACTGAAGCTTTCTTT
CASSLARGGGAEMNTEAFF
>TRBV6-2/TRBV6-3|NA|TRBJ2-7|NA
TGTGCCACCCAGGGGGGTCGAAGCCACGAGCAGTACTTC
CATQGGRSHEQYF
>TRBV7-9|NA|TRBJ2-1|few
TGTGCCAGCAGCTTAGGGACAGCCTACAATGAGCAGTTCTTC
CASSLGTAYNEQFF
>TRBV12-3/TRBV12-4|NA|TRBJ2-7|few
TGTGCCAGCAGTGTGTTATGGGGGTTCATGGGCTACGAGCAGTACTTC
CASSVLWGFMGYEQYF
>TRBV20-1|TRBD1|TRBJ2-7|NA
TGCAGTGCTAGACCAGACAGGGTTCGCGACGAGCAGTACTTC
CSARPDRVRDEQYF
>TRBV24-1|NA|TRBJ2-1|NA
TGTGCCACCAGCCCAGGGGCCTTGAGCTCCTACAATGAGCAGTTCTTC
CATSPGALSSYNEQFF
>TRBV29-1|NA|TRBJ1-1|many
TGCAGCGCCAAACAAGGGGAAATAGCTTTCTTT
CSAKQGEIAFF
>TRBV12-3/TRBV12-4|NA|TRBJ2-2|many
TGTGCCAGCAGTTCGCCCAGCGGAACGAACACCGGGGAGCTGTTTTTT
CASSSPSGTNTGELFF
>TRBV7-3|TRBD2|TRBJ2-3|NA
TGTGCCAGCAGCTTAACGGGGACTAGCGGGAGGACCCAGGAGCCAGATACGCAGTATTTT
CASSLTGTSGRTQEPDTQYF
>TRBV5-1|TRBD2|TRBJ2-4|many
TGCGCCAGCAGCCCCACTAGCGGGAGGGACATTCAGTACTTC
CASSPTSGRDIQYF
>TRBV3-1|NA|TRBJ2-2|NA
TGTGCCGGCAGCCTCGGTCCCGGGGAGCTGTTTTTT
CAGSLGPGELFF
>TRBV20-1|TRBD1|TRBJ1-1|NA
TGCAGTGCTCGAAGCTCCGGGACAGGGGGCGGACGGAGCACTGAAGCTTTCTTT
CSARSSGTGGGRSTEAFF
>TRBV6-1|TRBD2|TRBJ2-7|few
TGTGCCAGCAGACCTAGACTAGCCAGCCCCTACGAGCAGTACTTC
CASRPRLASPYEQYF
>TRBV27|TRBD1|TRBJ1-5|NA
TGTGCCAGCAGTGGGGACAGGGAGTTTCAGCCCCAGCATTTT
CASSGDREFQPQHF
>TRBV28|TRBD2|TRBJ2-1|NA
TGTGCCAGCCTAACGGGGGGACTCTCCTACAATGAGCAGTTCTTC
CASLTGGLSYNEQFF
>TRBV28|NA|TRBJ1-5|NA
TGTGCCAGCAGTCCGTTGTCGGGGTTCAAATTCTTTCAGCCCCAGCATTTT
CASSPLSGFKFFQPQHF
>TRBV4-1|TRBD2|TRBJ2-1|few
TGCGCCAGCAGCCTTGAAAGCGGGAGGGCCGCCTACAATGAGCAGTTCTTC
CASSLESGRAAYNEQFF
>TRBV20-1|TRBD1|TRBJ1-2|many
TGCAGTGCACCCCAGGGGGCGGGGTATGGCTACACCTTC
CSAPQGAGYGYTF
>TRBV29-1|TRBD2|TRBJ2-3|few
TGCAGCGTCGCACTAGCGGGAGTCACAGATACGCAGTATTTT
CSVALAGVTDTQYF
>TRBV24-1|TRBD1|TRBJ1-4|many
TGTGCCACCAGTGATTCCCGCGACAGGGGGCTAGATAATGAAAAACTGTTTTTT
CATSDSRDRGLDNEKLFF
>TRBV6-5|TRBD1|TRBJ2-7|few
TGTGCCAGCAGTTTCGGACAGGCCGGGCGCGAGCAGTACTTC
CASSFGQAGREQYF
>TRBV20-1|NA|TRBJ2-1|NA
TGCAGTGCTAGACCTCCGGGACAAGGAACGTACAGTGAGCAGTTCTTC
CSARPPGQGTYSEQFF
>TRBV24-1|TRBD1|TRBJ2-7|NA
TGTGCCACCAATGACAATGACCCGGGACAGGGACCCTCCTACGAGCAGTACTTC
CATNDNDPGQGPSYEQYF
>TRBV20-1|NA|TRBJ2-7|once
TGCAGTGCTAGAGACTCGGTCACCTCCTACGAGCAGTACTTC
CSARDSVTSYEQYF
>TRBV6-2/TRBV6-3|TRBD1|TRBJ1-2|many
TGTGCCAGCAGTTACCAGGCAGGGGGCGATGGCTACACCTTC
CASSYQAGGDGYTF
>TRBV7-2|NA|TRBJ2-7|many
TGTGCCAGCAGCTTAGGGGGCACCAAAACCTACGAGCAGTACTTC
CASSLGGTKTYEQYF
>TRBV10-3|NA|TRBJ2-1|many
TGTGCCATCAGTGAGGACACAGGGTACTACAATGAGCAGTTCTTC
CAISEDTGYYNEQFF
>TRBV12-3/TRBV12-4|NA|TRBJ1-1|many
TGTGCCAGCAGTCAGGTGGCCCATGAAGCTTTCTTT
CASSQVAHEAFF
>TRBV4-2|NA|TRBJ2-2|NA
TGTGCCAGCAGCCAAGTCGGAGTCGAAACCGGGGAGCTGTTTTTT
CASSQVGVETGELFF
>TRBV7-2|NA|TRBJ1-2|NA
TGTGCCAGCAGCGCAGCTACAGGAGCTTGGGGCTACACCTTC
CASSAATGAWGYTF
>TRBV12-5|NA|TRBJ1-1|many
TGTGCTAGTGGTCCGGGGCAGGGGCACACTGAAGCTTTCTTT
CASGPGQGHTEAFF
>TRBV12-3/TRBV12-4|NA|TRBJ2-3|NA
TGTGCCAGCAGTTTTCAGGACCCCTCGAGCACAGATACGCAGTATTTT
CASSFQDPSSTDTQYF
>TRBV3-1|TRBD1|TRBJ1-6|NA
TGTGCCGGCAGCCAAGATCTCCCCGAGGGGGCAAATAATTCACCCCTCCACTTT
CAGSQDLPEGANNSPLHF
>TRBV7-2|TRBD2|TRBJ2-7|few
TGTGCCAGCAGCTTAGTAATGTCGGCGGGAGGGCCGCGCGAGCAGTACTTC
CASSLVMSAGGPREQYF
>TRBV24-1|NA|TRBJ1-4|many
TGTGCCACCACCTCCCGCGGCGAAAAACTGTTTTTT
CATTSRGEKLFF
>TRBV7-2|TRBD2|TRBJ2-3|NA
TGTGCCAGCACCCCGAACGGCCGGCGGGAGGGAGATACGCAGTATTTT
CASTPNGRREGDTQYF
>TRBV3-1|NA|TRBJ1-3|many
TGTGCCAGCAGCGGATACGGAAGACAAACTGGAAACACCATATATTTT
CASSGYGRQTGNTIYF
>TRBV9|TRBD2|TRBJ2-1|many
TGTGCCAGCAGCGCTGAGACTAGCGGGGTCATTTACAATGAGCAGTTCTTC
CASSAETSGVIYNEQFF
>TRBV3-1|NA|TRBJ1-4|many
TGTGCCAGCAGCCAATCCGGGGGCAGTGAAAAACTGTTTTTT
CASSQSGGSEKLFF
>TRBV30|NA|TRBJ2-3|NA
TGTGCCTGGAGTGGGGTCACAGATACGCAGTATTTT
CAWSGVTDTQYF
>TRBV20-1|TRBD1|TRBJ2-7|few
TGCAGTGCTAGAGATCAGGGCAGGGGGCCCTACGAGCAGTACTTC
CSARDQGRGPYEQYF